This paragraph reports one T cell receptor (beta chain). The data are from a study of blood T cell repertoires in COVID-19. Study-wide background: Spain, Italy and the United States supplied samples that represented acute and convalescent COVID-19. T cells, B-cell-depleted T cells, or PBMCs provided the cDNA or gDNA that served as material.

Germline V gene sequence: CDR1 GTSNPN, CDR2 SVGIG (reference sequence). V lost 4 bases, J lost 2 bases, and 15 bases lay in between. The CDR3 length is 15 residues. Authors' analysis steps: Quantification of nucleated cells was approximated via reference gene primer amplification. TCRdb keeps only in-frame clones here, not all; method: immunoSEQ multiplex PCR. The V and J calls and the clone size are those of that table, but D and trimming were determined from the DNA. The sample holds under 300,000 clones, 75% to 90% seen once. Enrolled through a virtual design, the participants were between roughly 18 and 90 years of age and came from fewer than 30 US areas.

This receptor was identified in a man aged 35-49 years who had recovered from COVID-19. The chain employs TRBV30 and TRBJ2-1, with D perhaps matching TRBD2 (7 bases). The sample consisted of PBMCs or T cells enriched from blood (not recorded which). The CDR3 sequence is CAWMGGPKTYNEQFF. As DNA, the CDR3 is TGTGCCTGGATGGGGGGGCCGAAAACCTACAATGAGCAGTTCTTC.